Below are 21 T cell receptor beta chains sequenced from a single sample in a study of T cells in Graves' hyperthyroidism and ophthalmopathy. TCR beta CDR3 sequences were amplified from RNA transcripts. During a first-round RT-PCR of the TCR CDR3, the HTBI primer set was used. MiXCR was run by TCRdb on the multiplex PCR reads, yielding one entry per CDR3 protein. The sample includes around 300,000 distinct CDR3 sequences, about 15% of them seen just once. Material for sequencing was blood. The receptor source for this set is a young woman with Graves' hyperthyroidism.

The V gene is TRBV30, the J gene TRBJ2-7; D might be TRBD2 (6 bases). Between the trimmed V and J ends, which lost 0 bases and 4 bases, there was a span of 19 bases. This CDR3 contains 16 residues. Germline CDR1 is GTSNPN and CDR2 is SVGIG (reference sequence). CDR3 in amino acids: CAWSVPPPWRGYEQYF. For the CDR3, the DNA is TGTGCCTGGAGTGTACCCCCCCCGTGGAGGGGTTACGAGCAGTACTTC.

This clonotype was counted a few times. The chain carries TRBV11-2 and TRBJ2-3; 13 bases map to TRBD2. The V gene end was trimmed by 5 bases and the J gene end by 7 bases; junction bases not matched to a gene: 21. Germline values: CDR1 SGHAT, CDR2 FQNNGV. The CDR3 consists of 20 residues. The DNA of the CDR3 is TGTGCCAGCAGCCAGATCCGGACTAGCGGGAGTGGGGGTTTACCGTATACGCAGTATTTT. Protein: CASSQIRTSGSGGLPYTQYF.

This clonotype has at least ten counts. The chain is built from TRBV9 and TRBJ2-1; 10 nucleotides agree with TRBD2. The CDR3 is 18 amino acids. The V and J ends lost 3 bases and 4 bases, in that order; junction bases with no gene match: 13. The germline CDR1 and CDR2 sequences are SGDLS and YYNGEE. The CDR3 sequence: CASSAGLAGVGGYNEQFF. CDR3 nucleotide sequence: TGTGCCAGCAGCGCCGGGCTAGCGGGAGTAGGAGGGTACAATGAGCAGTTCTTC. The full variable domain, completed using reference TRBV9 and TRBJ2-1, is DSGVTQTPKHLITATGQRVTLRCSPRSGDLSVYWYQQSLDQGLQFLIQYYNGEERAKGNILERFSAQQFPDLHSELNLSSLELGDSALYFCASSAGLAGVGGYNEQFFGPGTRLTVL.

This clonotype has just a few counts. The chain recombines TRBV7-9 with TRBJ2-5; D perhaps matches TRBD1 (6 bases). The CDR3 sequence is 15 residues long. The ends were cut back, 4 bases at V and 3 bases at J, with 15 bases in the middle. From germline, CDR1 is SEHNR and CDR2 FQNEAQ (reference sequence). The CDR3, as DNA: TGTGCCAGCAGCTCGCACCGGGACACGGAAGAGACCCAGTACTTC. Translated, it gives CASSSHRDTEETQYF. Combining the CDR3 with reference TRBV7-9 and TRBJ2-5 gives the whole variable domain DTGVSQNPRHKITKRGQNVTFRCDPISEHNRLYWYRQTLGQGPEFLTYFQNEAQLEKSRLLSDRFSAERPKGSFSTLEIQRTEQGDSAMYLCASSSHRDTEETQYFGPGTRLLVL.

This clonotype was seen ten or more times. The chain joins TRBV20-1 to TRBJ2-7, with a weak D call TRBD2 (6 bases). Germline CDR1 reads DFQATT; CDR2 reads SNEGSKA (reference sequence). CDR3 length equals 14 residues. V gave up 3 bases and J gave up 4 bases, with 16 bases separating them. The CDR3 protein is CSASRGLHTYEQYF. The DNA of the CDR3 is TGCAGTGCTAGTAGGGGACTCCATACATACGAGCAGTACTTC.

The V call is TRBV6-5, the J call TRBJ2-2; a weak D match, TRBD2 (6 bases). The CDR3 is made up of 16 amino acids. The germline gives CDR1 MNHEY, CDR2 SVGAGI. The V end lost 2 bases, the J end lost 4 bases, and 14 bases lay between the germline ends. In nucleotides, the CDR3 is TGTGCCAGCAGTTACATCAGGAGGGCCGGCACCGGGGAGCTGTTTTTT. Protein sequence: CASSYIRRAGTGELFF.

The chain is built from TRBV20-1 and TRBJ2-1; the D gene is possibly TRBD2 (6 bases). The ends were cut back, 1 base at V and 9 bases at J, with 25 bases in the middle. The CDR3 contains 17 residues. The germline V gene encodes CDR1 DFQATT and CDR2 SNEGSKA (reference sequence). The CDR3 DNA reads TGCAGTGCTAGAGTCCTAGCGCAGTCCCATCGCGTCAGTGAGCAGTTCTTC. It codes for CSARVLAQSHRVSEQFF.

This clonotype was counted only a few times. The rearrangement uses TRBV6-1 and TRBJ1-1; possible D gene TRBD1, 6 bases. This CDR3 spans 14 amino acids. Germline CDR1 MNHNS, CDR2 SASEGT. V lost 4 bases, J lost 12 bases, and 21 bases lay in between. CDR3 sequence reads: CASSGDTQVSATFF. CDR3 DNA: TGTGCCAGCAGTGGGGACACTCAAGTTAGCGCAACTTTCTTT.

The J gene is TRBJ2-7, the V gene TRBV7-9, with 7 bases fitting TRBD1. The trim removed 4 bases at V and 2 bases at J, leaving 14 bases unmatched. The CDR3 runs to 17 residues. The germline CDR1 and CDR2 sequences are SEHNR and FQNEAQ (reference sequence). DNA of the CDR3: TGTGCCAGCAGCTATCGCCCTCGACAGGGATCCACCTACGAGCAGTACTTC. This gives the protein CASSYRPRQGSTYEQYF.

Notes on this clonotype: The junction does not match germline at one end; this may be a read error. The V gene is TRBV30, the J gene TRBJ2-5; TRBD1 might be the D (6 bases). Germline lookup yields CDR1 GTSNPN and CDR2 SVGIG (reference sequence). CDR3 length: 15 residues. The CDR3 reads CAWSGQMGDTETQCF. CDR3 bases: TGTGCCTGGAGTGGCCAAATGGGGGACACAGAGACCCAGTGCTTC.

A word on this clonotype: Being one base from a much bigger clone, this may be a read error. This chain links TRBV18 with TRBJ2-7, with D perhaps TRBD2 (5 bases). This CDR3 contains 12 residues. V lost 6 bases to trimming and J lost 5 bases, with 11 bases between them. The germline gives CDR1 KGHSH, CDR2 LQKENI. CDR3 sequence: CASSETSDEQYF. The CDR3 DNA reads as TGTGCCAGCTCCGAAACTAGTGACGAGCAGTACTTC.

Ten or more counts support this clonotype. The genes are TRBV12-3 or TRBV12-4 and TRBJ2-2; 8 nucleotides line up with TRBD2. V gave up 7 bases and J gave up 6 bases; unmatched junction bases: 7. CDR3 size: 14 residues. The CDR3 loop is CASNRGAGAGELFF. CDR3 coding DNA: TGTGCCAGCAACAGAGGAGCGGGAGCCGGGGAGCTGTTTTTT.

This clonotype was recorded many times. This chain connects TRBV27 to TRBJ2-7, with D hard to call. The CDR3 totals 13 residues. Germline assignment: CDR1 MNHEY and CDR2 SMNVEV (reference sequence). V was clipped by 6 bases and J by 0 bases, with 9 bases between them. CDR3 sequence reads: CASRPLLSYEQYF. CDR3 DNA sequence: TGTGCCAGCAGACCCCTACTCTCCTACGAGCAGTACTTC.

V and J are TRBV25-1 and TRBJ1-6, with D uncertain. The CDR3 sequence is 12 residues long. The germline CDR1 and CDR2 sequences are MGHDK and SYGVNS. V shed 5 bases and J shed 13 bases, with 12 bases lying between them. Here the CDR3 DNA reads TGTGCCAGCAGTTCCTCCTCGAGGCCCCTCCACTTT. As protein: CASSSSSRPLHF. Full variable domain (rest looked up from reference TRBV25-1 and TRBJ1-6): EADIYQTPRYLVIGTGKKITLECSQTMGHDKMYWYQQDPGMELHLIHYSYGVNSTEKGDLSSESTVSRIRTEHFPLTLESARPSHTSQYLCASSSSSRPLHFGNGTRLTVT.

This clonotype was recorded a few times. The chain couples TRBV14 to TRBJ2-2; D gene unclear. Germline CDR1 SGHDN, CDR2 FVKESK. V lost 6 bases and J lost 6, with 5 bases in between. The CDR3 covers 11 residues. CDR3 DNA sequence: TGTGCCAGCAGACTGTCCGGGGAGCTGTTTTTT. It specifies CASRLSGELFF. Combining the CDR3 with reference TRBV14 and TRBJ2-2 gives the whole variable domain EAGVTQFPSHSVIEKGQTVTLRCDPISGHDNLYWYRRVMGKEIKFLLHFVKESKQDESGMPNNRFLAERTGGTYSTLKVQPAELEDSGVYFCASRLSGELFFGEGSRLTVL.

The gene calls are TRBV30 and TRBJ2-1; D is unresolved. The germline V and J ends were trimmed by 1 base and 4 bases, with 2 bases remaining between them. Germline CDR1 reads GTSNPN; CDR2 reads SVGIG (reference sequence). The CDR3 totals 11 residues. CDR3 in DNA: TGTGCCTGGAGTGGGTACAATGAGCAGTTCTTC. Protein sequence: CAWSGYNEQFF.

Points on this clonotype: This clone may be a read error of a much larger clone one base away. The CDR3 reads CSSTGGTKNTEAFF. CDR3 DNA: TGTTCCAGCACTGGGGGAACGAAGAACACTGAAGCTTTCTTT. The chain uses TRBV7-9 and TRBJ1-1, with D possibly TRBD1 on 5 matching bases. From germline, CDR1 is SEHNR and CDR2 FQNEAQ (reference sequence). The CDR3 contains 14 residues.

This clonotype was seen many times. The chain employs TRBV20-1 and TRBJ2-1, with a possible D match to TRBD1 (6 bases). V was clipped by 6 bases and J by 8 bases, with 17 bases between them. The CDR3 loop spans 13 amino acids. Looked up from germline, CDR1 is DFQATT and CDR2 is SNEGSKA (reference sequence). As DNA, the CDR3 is TGCAGTGCGACGGGACACAGTCGGGATGAGCAGTTCTTC. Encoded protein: CSATGHSRDEQFF.

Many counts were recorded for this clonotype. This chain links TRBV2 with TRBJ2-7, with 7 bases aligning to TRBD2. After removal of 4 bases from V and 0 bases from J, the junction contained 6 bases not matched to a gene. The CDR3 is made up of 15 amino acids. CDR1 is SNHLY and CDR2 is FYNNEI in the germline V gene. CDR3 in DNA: TGTGCCAGCAGTGTTGGTAGCGGGTACTCCTACGAGCAGTACTTC. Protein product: CASSVGSGYSYEQYF.

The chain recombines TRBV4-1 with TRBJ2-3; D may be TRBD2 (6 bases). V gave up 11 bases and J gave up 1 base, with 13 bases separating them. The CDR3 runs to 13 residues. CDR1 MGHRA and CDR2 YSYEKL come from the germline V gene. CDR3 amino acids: CAARASGTDTQYF. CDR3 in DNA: TGCGCCGCGAGGGCTAGCGGCACAGATACGCAGTATTTT.

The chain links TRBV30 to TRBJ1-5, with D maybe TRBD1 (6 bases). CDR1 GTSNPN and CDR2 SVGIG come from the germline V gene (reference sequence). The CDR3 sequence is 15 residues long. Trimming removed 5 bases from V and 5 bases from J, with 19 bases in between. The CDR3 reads CAWAAGGGRDQPQHF. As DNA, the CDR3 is TGTGCCTGGGCCGCAGGCGGGGGGCGGGATCAGCCCCAGCATTTT.